The sequence of this T cell receptor (beta chain) was determined in a study of cytomegalovirus exposure and HLA in healthy donors. The V gene's germline CDR1 is MNHEY and CDR2 SVGAGI. J was trimmed by 7 bases and V by 0 bases; bases with no gene match: 5. The CDR3 contains 15 residues. This clone was observed once. With 60 Vbeta and 13 Jbeta primers, the PCR was carried out. Assay: immunoSEQ multiplex PCR; the TCRdb copy retains only in-frame clones and omits some. The sample carries roughly 150,000 clones, about four fifths recorded once. The source material was PBMCs. The rearrangement links TRBV6-5 to TRBJ1-5, with 8 bases that match TRBD1. This TCR was recovered from a male donor in good health and CMV-seropositive. CDR3: CASSYSTTGEQPQHF. Here the CDR3 DNA reads TGTGCCAGCAGTTACTCCACGACAGGGGAGCAGCCCCAGCATTTT.